Given below is one TCR beta chain in context. This sample is part of a study of blood T cell repertoires in COVID-19. Study-wide background: The United States, Italy and Spain supplied acute and convalescent COVID-19 samples.

The CDR3 runs to 12 residues. The germline V gene has CDR1 ENHRY and CDR2 SYGVKD. Unmatched junction bases numbered 7, after V lost 11 bases and J lost 7 bases. Membership in each cohort depended on participant-reported clinical history. As handled by the study authors: Quantification of nucleated cells was approximated via reference gene primer amplification. TCRdb's table, derived via immunoSEQ multiplex PCR, lists solely in-frame clones and lacks some. V and J calls and clone size are given by that table; D and trimming were obtained from the DNA. The repertoire holds 280,000 or so clones, with just under 90% as singletons.

The chain uses TRBV10-3 and TRBJ1-4; 7 nucleotides match TRBD1. The sequencing sample was made of PBMCs or T cells enriched from blood (not recorded which). This receptor was taken from a woman aged 45-65 years who had been exposed to COVID-19. Here the CDR3 DNA reads TGTGCCTCACAGGGGACCGGTGAAAAACTGTTTTTT. This sequence encodes CASQGTGEKLFF.